One T cell receptor (beta chain) is described in this entry. This entry belongs to a study of control samples from healthy donors and cancer patients. The CDR3 length is 14 residues. V trimming: 4 bases; J trimming: 4 bases; junction bases outside the gene matches: 6. Germline CDR1 SGHRS, CDR2 YFSETQ. Sequencing used immunoSEQ multiplex PCR; TCRdb keeps in-frame clones, though not all of them. The data show approximately 150,000 clones, about 95% seen once. The origin of this receptor is a man aged 55 to 70 with colorectal cancer. The V and J genes are TRBV5-1 and TRBJ2-7; 9 bases match TRBD1. The source material was PBMCs. CDR3 sequence reads: CASSPRDREYEQYF. CDR3 in DNA: TGCGCCAGCAGCCCCCGGGACAGGGAGTACGAGCAGTACTTC.